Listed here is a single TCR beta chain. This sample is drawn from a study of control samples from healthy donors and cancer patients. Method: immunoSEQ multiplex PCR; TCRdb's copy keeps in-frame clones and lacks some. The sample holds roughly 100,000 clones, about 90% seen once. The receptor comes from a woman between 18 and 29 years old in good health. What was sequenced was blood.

CDR3 sequence (DNA): TGTGCCAGTAGTATAGGTGATCCGGTTATCAATCAGCCCCAGCATTTT. This encodes CASSIGDPVINQPQHF. This chain uses TRBV19 with TRBJ1-5; D remains ambiguous. This CDR3 contains 16 residues. V was trimmed by 1 base and J by 3 bases, leaving 13 bases between them. Germline assignment: CDR1 LNHDA and CDR2 SQIVND (reference sequence).